This T cell receptor (beta chain) originates from a study of blood T cells in healthy people across ages. The CDR3 consists of 16 residues. The V end was cut by 4 bases, the J end by 0 bases, with 16 bases between. CDR1 is SGHRS, CDR2 YFSETQ, per germline. Using a J-beta primer mix together with a sample-barcoded 5' primer, a second PCR was run for about 6 to 11 cycles. TCRdb called the 5' RACE reads again in MiXCR, with one record for every CDR3 protein. The sample lists 1.5 million or so distinct CDR3 sequences, 42% occurring once. The sample taken for sequencing was blood. This receptor was taken from a woman aged 18-35 years in good health. The chain employs TRBV5-1 and TRBJ1-1; D perhaps matches TRBD1 (6 bases). Here the CDR3 DNA reads TGCGCCAGCAGCCATGGACAGAATTATATGAACACTGAAGCTTTCTTT. Its translation is CASSHGQNYMNTEAFF.